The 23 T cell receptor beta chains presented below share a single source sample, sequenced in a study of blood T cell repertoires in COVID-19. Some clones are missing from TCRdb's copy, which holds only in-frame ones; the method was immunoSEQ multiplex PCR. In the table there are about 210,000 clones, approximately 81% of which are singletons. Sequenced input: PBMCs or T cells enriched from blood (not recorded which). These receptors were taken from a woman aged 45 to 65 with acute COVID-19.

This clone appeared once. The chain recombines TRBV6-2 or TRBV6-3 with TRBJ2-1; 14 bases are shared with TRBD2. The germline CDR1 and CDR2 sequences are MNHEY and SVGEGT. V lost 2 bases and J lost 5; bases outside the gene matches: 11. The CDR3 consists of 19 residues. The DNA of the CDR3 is TGTGCCAGCAGTTACACAGCCGGGACTAGCGGGAGTTACCACAATGAGCAGTTCTTC. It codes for CASSYTAGTSGSYHNEQFF.

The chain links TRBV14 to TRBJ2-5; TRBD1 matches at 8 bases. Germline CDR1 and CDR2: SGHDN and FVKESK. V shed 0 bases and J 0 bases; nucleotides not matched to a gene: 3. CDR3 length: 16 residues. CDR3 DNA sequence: TGTGCCAGCAGCCAAGACCCGGACAGGGACCAAGAGACCCAGTACTTC. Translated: CASSQDPDRDQETQYF.

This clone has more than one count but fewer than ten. As DNA, the CDR3 is TGCGCCAGCAGCTTGGCTCAGATTGGCCAGAACACTGAAGCTTTCTTT. Protein product: CASSLAQIGQNTEAFF. The gene calls are TRBV5-1 and TRBJ1-1; no clear D gene. CDR1 is SGHRS and CDR2 is YFSETQ in the germline V gene. Trimming left V 0 bases short and J 1 base short, with 13 bases between. The CDR3 totals 16 residues.

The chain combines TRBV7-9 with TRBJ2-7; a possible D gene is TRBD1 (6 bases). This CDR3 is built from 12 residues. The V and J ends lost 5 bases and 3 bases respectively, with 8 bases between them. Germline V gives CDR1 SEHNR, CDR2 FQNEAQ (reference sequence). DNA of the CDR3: TGTGCCAGCAGCAGGGACATCTACGAGCAGTACTTC. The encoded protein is CASSRDIYEQYF.

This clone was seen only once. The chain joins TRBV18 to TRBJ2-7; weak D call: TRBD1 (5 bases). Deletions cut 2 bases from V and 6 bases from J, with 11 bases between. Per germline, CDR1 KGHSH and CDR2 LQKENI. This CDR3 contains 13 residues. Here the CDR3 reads CASSPGALGEQYF. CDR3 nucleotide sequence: TGTGCCAGCTCACCAGGGGCTCTTGGCGAGCAGTACTTC.

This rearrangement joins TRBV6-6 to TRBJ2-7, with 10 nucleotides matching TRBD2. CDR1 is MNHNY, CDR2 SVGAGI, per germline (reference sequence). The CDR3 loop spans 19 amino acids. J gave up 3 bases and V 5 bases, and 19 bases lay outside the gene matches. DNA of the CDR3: TGTGCCAGCAGTCACACAAGAGCGGGAGGGAAGTTTAGGGGCTACGAGCAGTACTTC. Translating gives CASSHTRAGGKFRGYEQYF.

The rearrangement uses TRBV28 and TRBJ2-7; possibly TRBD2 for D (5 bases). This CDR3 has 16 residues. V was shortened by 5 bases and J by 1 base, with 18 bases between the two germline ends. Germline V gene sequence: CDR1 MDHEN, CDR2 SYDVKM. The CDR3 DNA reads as TGTGCCAGCAGTCCCCGGGGAGCAGGCAAATCCTACGAGCAGTACTTC. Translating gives CASSPRGAGKSYEQYF.

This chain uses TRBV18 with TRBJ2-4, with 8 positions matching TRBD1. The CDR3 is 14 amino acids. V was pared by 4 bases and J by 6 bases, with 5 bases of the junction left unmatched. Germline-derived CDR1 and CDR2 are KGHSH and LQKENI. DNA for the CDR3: TGTGCCAGCTCACTTAACGGACAGGGAAACATTCAGTACTTC. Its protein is CASSLNGQGNIQYF.

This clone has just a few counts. The CDR3 sequence is CASTDSIQVVSNQPQHF. CDR3 nucleotides: TGTGCCAGCACCGATTCAATACAGGTAGTTAGCAATCAGCCCCAGCATTTT. This chain uses TRBV28 with TRBJ1-5; maybe TRBD1 (5 bases). The CDR3 loop spans 17 amino acids. CDR1 and CDR2 from the germline V gene are MDHEN and SYDVKM. Trimming removed 7 bases from V and 0 bases from J, with 19 bases in between.

CDR3 amino acids: CASNRPGTGGTTGELFF. The CDR3 DNA reads TGTGCCAGCAACCGTCCCGGGACAGGAGGAACCACCGGGGAGCTGTTTTTT. The gene calls are TRBV5-5 and TRBJ2-2; 8 nucleotides match TRBD1. V shed 6 bases and J 4 bases; nucleotides not matched to a gene: 14. The CDR3 has 17 residues. Germline values: CDR1 SGHKS, CDR2 YYEKEE (reference sequence).

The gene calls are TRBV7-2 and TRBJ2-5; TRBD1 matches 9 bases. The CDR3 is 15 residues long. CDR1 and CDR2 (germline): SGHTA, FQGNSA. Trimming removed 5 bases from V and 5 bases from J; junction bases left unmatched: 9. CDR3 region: CASSASQGAWETQYF. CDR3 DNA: TGTGCCAGCAGCGCCTCACAGGGGGCTTGGGAGACCCAGTACTTC.

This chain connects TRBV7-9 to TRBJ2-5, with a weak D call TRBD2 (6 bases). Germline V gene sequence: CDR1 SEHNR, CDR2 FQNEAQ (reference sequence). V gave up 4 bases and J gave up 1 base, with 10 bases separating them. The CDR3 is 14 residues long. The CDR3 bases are TGTGCCAGCAGCTACCCCGGGGGCCAAGAGACCCAGTACTTC. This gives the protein CASSYPGGQETQYF.

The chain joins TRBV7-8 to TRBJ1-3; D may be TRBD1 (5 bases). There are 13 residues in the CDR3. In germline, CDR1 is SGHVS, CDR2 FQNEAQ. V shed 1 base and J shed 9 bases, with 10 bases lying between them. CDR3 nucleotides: TGTGCCAGCAGCTTAGGGGGGGGGACCACCATATATTTT. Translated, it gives CASSLGGGTTIYF.

In nucleotides, the CDR3 is TGTGCCAGCTCATATGAGGCCCTTAGCAATCAGCCCCAGCATTTT. Amino acid sequence: CASSYEALSNQPQHF. This rearrangement joins TRBV18 to TRBJ1-5, with D unresolved. Trimming removed 5 bases at V and 0 bases at J, with 11 bases between. Germline V gives CDR1 KGHSH, CDR2 LQKENI. CDR3 size: 15 residues. The full variable domain, rest sourced from reference TRBV18 and TRBJ1-5, is NAGVMQNPRHLVRRRGQEARLRCSPMKGHSHVYWYRQLPEEGLKFMVYLQKENIIDESGMPKERFSAEFPKEGPSILRIQQVVRGDSAAYFCASSYEALSNQPQHFGDGTRLSIL.

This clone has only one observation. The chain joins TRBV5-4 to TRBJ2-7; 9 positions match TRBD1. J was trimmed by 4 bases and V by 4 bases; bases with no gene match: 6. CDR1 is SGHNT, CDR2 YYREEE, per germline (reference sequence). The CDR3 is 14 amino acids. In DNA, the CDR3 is TGTGCCAGCAGCCAGGGACAGGGCTATTACGAGCAGTACTTC. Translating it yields CASSQGQGYYEQYF.

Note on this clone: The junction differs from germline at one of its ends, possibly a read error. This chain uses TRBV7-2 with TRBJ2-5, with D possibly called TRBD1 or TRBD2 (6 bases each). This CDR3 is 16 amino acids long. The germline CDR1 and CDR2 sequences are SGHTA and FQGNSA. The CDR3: CASRLGGAGRPQTQYF. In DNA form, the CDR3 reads TGTGCCAGCAGATTAGGGGGTGCGGGACGTCCGCAGACCCAGTACTTC.

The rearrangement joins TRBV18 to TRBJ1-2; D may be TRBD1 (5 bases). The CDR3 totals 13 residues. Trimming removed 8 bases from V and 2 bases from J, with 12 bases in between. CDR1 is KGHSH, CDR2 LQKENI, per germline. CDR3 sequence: CASNQGQNYGYTF. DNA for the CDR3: TGTGCCAGCAACCAAGGACAAAACTATGGCTACACCTTC.

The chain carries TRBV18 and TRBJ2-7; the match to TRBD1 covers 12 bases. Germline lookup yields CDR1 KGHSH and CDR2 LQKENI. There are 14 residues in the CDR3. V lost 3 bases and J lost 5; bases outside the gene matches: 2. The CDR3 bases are TGTGCCAGCTCACCGGGACAGGGGGCCGACGAGCAGTACTTC. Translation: CASSPGQGADEQYF.

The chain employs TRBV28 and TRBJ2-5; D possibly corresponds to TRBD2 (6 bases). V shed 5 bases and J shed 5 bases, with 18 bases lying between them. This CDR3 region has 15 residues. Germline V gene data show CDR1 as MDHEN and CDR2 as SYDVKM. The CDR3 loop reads CASSPGSSAGETQYF. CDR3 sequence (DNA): TGTGCCAGCAGTCCTGGTAGTTCTGCGGGGGAGACCCAGTACTTC.

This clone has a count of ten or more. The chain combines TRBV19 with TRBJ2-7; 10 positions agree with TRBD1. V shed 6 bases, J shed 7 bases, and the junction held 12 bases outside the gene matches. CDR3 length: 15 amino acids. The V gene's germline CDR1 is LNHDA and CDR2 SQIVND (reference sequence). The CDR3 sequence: CASRPLTGGAEEQYF. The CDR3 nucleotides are TGTGCCAGTAGACCTCTGACAGGGGGCGCAGAAGAGCAGTACTTC.

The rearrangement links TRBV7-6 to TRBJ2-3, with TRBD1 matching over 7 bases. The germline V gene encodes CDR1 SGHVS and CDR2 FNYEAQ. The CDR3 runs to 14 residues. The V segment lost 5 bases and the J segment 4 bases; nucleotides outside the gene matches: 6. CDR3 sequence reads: CASSITGVADTQYF. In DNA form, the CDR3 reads TGTGCCAGCAGCATTACAGGGGTAGCAGATACGCAGTATTTT.

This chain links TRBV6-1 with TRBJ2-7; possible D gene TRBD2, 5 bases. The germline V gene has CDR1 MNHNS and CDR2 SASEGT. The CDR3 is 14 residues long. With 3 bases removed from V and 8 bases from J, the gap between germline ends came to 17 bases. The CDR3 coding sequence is TGTGCCAGCAGTGACGGGGTTCCCCCCCAAAAGCAGTACTTC. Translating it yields CASSDGVPPQKQYF.

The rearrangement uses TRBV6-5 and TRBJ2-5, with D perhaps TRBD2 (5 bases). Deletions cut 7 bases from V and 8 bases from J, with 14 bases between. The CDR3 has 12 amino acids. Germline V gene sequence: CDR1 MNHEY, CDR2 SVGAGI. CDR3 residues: CASTGNGPTQYF. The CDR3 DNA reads TGTGCCAGCACGGGGAATGGACCCACCCAGTACTTC.